What follows are 13 T cell receptor beta chains derived from one specimen sequenced in a study of neoadjuvant anti-PD-1 for oral cavity cancer. Only in-frame clones appear in the TCRdb table, and some are missing; sequencing was by immunoSEQ multiplex PCR. The repertoire holds 30,000 to 40,000 clones, with roughly 89% as singletons. The material sequenced was PBMCs, taken before nivolumab (anti-PD-1) treatment. The receptors were sampled from a person aged 35 to 85 with oral cavity squamous cell carcinoma.

The rearrangement uses TRBV30 and TRBJ1-3; TRBD1 is a possible D gene (6 bases). Trimming took 3 bases from V and 4 from J, leaving 13 bases between them. The CDR3 length is 14 residues. Germline CDR1 and CDR2: GTSNPN and SVGIG (reference sequence). The CDR3 reads CAWSARGGGNTIYF. The CDR3 DNA reads as TGTGCCTGGAGCGCCAGGGGAGGAGGAAACACCATATATTTT. The full variable domain, in which reference TRBV30 and TRBJ1-3 provide the parts outside the CDR3, is SQTIHQWPATLVQPVGSPLSLECTVEGTSNPNLYWYRQAAGRGLQLLFYSVGIGQISSEVPQNLSASRPQDRQFILSSKKLLLSDSGFYLCAWSARGGGNTIYFGEGSWLTVV.

The genes are TRBV15 and TRBJ1-2; 8 nucleotides match TRBD1. The CDR3 is 14 amino acids. Germline V lookup: CDR1 LNHNV, CDR2 YYDKDF (reference sequence). The ends lost 1 base at V and 7 bases at J; junction bases unmatched: 5. The CDR3 loop is CATSRGQGAGGYTF. For the CDR3, the DNA is TGTGCCACCAGCAGAGGGCAGGGGGCGGGTGGCTACACCTTC.

The chain has TRBV20-1 and TRBJ1-2; D is ambiguous. The CDR3 loop spans 11 amino acids. V lost 0 bases to trimming and J lost 8 bases, with 7 bases between them. Germline CDR1 reads DFQATT; CDR2 reads SNEGSKA (reference sequence). The CDR3, as DNA: TGCAGTGCTAGAGATTATAGGGGCTACACCTTC. Translation: CSARDYRGYTF.

As DNA, the CDR3 is TGCGCCAGCAGCCCTGAATGGGCTAGCGACGGGGAGCTGTTTTTT. This encodes CASSPEWASDGELFF. The J gene is TRBJ2-2, the V gene TRBV4-3, with D possibly TRBD2 on 6 matching bases. The CDR3 has 15 residues. Germline V gene lookup returns CDR1 LGHNA and CDR2 YSLEER. V was pared by 4 bases and J by 7 bases, with 16 bases between.

This clone showed up just a few times. This chain links TRBV19 with TRBJ1-5; D gene uncertain. V lost 5 bases and J lost 0, with 11 bases in between. Germline V lookup: CDR1 LNHDA, CDR2 SQIVND (reference sequence). The CDR3 sequence is 15 residues long. CDR3 bases: TGTGCCAGTAGTGGGGAGGGATATAGCAATCAGCCCCAGCATTTT. This codes for CASSGEGYSNQPQHF.

The V gene is TRBV11-3, the J gene TRBJ2-2; D may be TRBD1 (6 bases). From germline, CDR1 is SGHNT and CDR2 YENEEA. Trimming removed 6 bases at V and 0 bases at J, with 14 bases between. The CDR3 sequence is 16 residues long. The CDR3 spells CASSSPGASNTGELFF. The CDR3 DNA reads TGTGCCAGCAGTTCTCCAGGGGCTTCGAACACCGGGGAGCTGTTTTTT. The variable domain in full, completed from reference TRBV11-3 and TRBJ2-2, reads EAGVVQSPRYKIIEKKQPVAFWCNPISGHNTLYWYLQNLGQGPELLIRYENEEAVDDSQLPKDRFSAERLKGVDSTLKIQPAELGDSAVYLCASSSPGASNTGELFFGEGSRLTVL.

This chain connects TRBV6-5 to TRBJ1-1, with D perhaps TRBD1 (5 bases). The CDR3 is made up of 15 amino acids. CDR1 MNHEY and CDR2 SVGAGI come from the germline V gene. The V end lost 6 bases, the J end lost 0 bases, and 14 bases lay between the germline ends. The CDR3, as DNA: TGTGCCAGCAGAGGGCTCGGGGGGGTGAACACTGAAGCTTTCTTT. It is translated as CASRGLGGVNTEAFF.

The rearrangement joins TRBV21-1 to TRBJ2-4; the tabulated D call, TRBD1, remains unverified against the DNA. TRBV21-1 counts as a pseudogene. This CDR3 region has 17 residues. The CDR3 here is CASSHKTGGQAKNIQYF. CDR3 coding DNA: TGTGCCAGCAGCCACAAAACAGGGGGCCAAGCCAAAAACATTCAGTACTTC.

The sample holds one count of this clone. This chain uses TRBV7-2 with TRBJ2-5; the D gene could be TRBD1 or TRBD2 (6 bases each). The V gene lost 1 base and the J gene lost 1 base, with 7 bases spanning the gap. The CDR3 loop spans 14 amino acids. CDR1 is SGHTA and CDR2 is FQGNSA in the germline V gene. CDR3 sequence (DNA): TGTGCCAGCAGCTTAGGGGGGGCCCAAGAGACCCAGTACTTC. Translated: CASSLGGAQETQYF. The variable domain in full, with the rest retrieved from reference TRBV7-2 and TRBJ2-5, is GAGVSQSPSNKVTEKGKDVELRCDPISGHTALYWYRQSLGQGLEFLIYFQGNSAPDKSGLPSDRFSAERTGGSVSTLTIQRTQQEDSAVYLCASSLGGAQETQYFGPGTRLLVL.

The rearrangement links TRBV7-3 to TRBJ2-1; perhaps TRBD2 as D (5 bases). V lost 5 bases and J lost 6, with 11 bases in between. From germline, CDR1 is SGHTA and CDR2 FQGTGA. This CDR3 has 13 amino acids. This chain's CDR3 is CASSRDRGNEQFF. The CDR3 DNA reads TGTGCCAGCAGCCGAGACCGGGGCAATGAGCAGTTCTTC.

The chain combines TRBV30 with TRBJ1-1; D is perhaps TRBD1 (6 bases). CDR3 length: 13 residues. The germline CDR1 and CDR2 sequences are GTSNPN and SVGIG (reference sequence). Trimming shortened V by 3 bases and J by 4 bases, and 12 bases separated the two germline ends. The CDR3 sequence: CAWRTTGTTEAFF. The CDR3 DNA sequence: TGTGCCTGGAGAACAACAGGGACCACTGAAGCTTTCTTT.

This clone occurred a few times. CDR3 nucleotide sequence: TGTGCCAGCAGTGGCAGGACAGTTAACTATGGCTACACCTTC. It codes for CASSGRTVNYGYTF. The rearrangement uses TRBV2 and TRBJ1-2; D may be TRBD1 (6 bases). Trimming cost V 4 bases and J 1 base, with 10 bases left between them. This CDR3 region has 14 residues. Germline CDR1 SNHLY, CDR2 FYNNEI.

The rearrangement uses TRBV9 and TRBJ2-1, with 8 positions matching TRBD1. Germline V gene data show CDR1 as SGDLS and CDR2 as YYNGEE. The CDR3 contains 16 residues. With V trimmed by 3 bases and J by 4 bases, 9 bases remained unmatched. The CDR3 loop is CASSALLRTGYNEQFF. Written as DNA, the CDR3 is TGTGCCAGCAGCGCGCTGCTTCGGACAGGGTACAATGAGCAGTTCTTC.